A single sample is the source of the 3 T cell receptor beta chains below, sequenced in a study of identical twins. TCRdb reprocessed the 5' RACE reads via MiXCR and lists one record per CDR3 protein. The table includes 250,000 or so distinct CDR3 sequences, approximately 7.9% detected once. This same sample was also taken into another study, of yellow fever vaccine responses in identical twins.

Sequencing was performed on CD8+ T cells sorted from blood. The receptors were gathered from a woman aged 18-29 years in good health.

In its sample, this clonotype was seen a few times. V is TRBV7-9 and J is TRBJ1-4; a possible D gene is TRBD1 (5 bases). The CDR3 has 14 amino acids. Between the trimmed V and J ends, which lost 3 bases and 7 bases, there was a span of 12 bases. CDR1 and CDR2 from the germline V gene are SEHNR and FQNEAQ (reference sequence). In nucleotides, the CDR3 is TGTGCCAGCAGCTTCCGTCAGAGGGGTGAAAAACTGTTTTTT. Its protein is CASSFRQRGEKLFF.

This clonotype was seen ten or more times. This chain uses TRBV9 with TRBJ2-5; D assignment may be TRBD1 or TRBD2 (5 bases each). CDR3 length equals 15 residues. Germline loops: CDR1 SGDLS, CDR2 YYNGEE. Trimming removed 0 bases from V and 4 bases from J, with 13 bases in between. This CDR3 is CASSVARGGAETQYF. The CDR3 nucleotides read TGTGCCAGCAGCGTAGCTCGTGGGGGAGCAGAGACCCAGTACTTC.

This clonotype turned up a few times. The gene calls are TRBV19 and TRBJ1-1; a weak D match, TRBD1 (5 bases). The CDR3 is made up of 15 amino acids. V dropped 5 bases and J dropped 3 bases, with 16 bases sitting between them. Germline CDR1 reads LNHDA; CDR2 reads SQIVND (reference sequence). The CDR3 spells CASSAAGLFDTEAFF. The DNA of the CDR3 is TGTGCCAGTAGTGCAGCAGGGTTATTCGACACTGAAGCTTTCTTT.